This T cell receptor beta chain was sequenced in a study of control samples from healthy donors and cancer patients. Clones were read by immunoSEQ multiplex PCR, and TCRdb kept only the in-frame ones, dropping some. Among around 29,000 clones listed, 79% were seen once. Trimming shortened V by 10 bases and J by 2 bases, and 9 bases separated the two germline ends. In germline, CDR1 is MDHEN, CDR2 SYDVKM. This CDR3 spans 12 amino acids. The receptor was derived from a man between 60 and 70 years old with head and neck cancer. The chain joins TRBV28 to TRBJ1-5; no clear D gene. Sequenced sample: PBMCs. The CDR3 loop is CATARRNQPQHF. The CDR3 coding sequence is TGTGCCACCGCCAGACGCAATCAGCCCCAGCATTTT.